A selection of T cell receptor beta chains follows, all from one sample in a study of Graves' ophthalmopathy and Graves' hyperthyroidism. TCRdb reprocessed the multiplex PCR reads with MiXCR, giving one entry per CDR3 protein. The table lists approximately 640,000 distinct CDR3 sequences, 35% to 45% of them singletons, with around 3.3% in the top ten. The specimen sequenced was peripheral blood. These receptors all stem from an adult man with Graves' ophthalmopathy. The CDR3 runs from the conserved cysteine through the conserved F or W. The D gene is left open where the match is weak. A row's size may be missing; if present it is once, few, many or a size class.

>few|22|TRBD2|TRBJ2-6|TRBV12-3/TRBV12-4
TGTGCCAGCAGTTACTCCCGAGGACTAGCGGGACCTGCGAGCTCTGGGGCCAACGTCCTGACTTTC
CASSYSRGLAGPASSGANVLTF
>many|12|-|TRBJ2-7|TRBV2
TGTGCCAGCAGTGATAACTCCTACGAGCAGTACTTC
CASSDNSYEQYF
>few|13|-|TRBJ1-2|TRBV3-1
TGTGCCAGCAGCCAAAGAGGCGACTATGGCTACACCTTC
CASSQRGDYGYTF
>-|16|-|TRBJ1-5|TRBV19
TGTGCCAGTAATCCCCCGGACGGTTATAGCAATCAGCCCCAGCATTTT
CASNPPDGYSNQPQHF
>many|17|-|TRBJ1-6|TRBV7-9
TGTGCCAGCACCACGACAGAAGCCCTGGGAGGTAATTCACCCCTCCACTTT
CASTTTEALGGNSPLHF
>-|15|TRBD1|TRBJ2-5|TRBV9
TGTGCCAGCAGCGTGACAGGGGACACTGAAGAGACCCAGTACTTC
CASSVTGDTEETQYF
>-|15|TRBD2|TRBJ2-7|TRBV7-9
TGTGCCAGCAGCTTACCCCGGGAGGGCGGCCACGAGCAGTACTTC
CASSLPREGGHEQYF
>many|13|-|TRBJ1-6|TRBV20-1
TGCAGTGCTTCCAGGGAATGGGATTCACCCCTCCACTTT
CSASREWDSPLHF
>-|15|-|TRBJ2-7|TRBV7-7
TGTGCCTGCAGCGTTCGACAGCAGAGCTCCTACGAGCAGTACTTC
CACSVRQQSSYEQYF
>-|13|-|TRBJ1-6|TRBV10-3
TGTGCCATCAGCGGACGGAACAATTCACCCCTCCACTTT
CAISGRNNSPLHF
>once|15|-|TRBJ2-2|TRBV7-9
TGTGCCAGCAGCTTAGGGGAAGTAGCGTCCGGGGAGCTGTTTTTT
CASSLGEVASGELFF
>-|17|-|TRBJ1-3|TRBV5-1
TGCGCCAGCAGCCCCGCCGGGGTCTTGCACTCTGGAAACACCATATATTTT
CASSPAGVLHSGNTIYF
>many|13|-|TRBJ2-7|TRBV14
TGTGCCAGCAGCCAAGTGCTGCACTACGAGCAGTACTTC
CASSQVLHYEQYF
>-|16|-|TRBJ1-4|TRBV2
TGTGCCAGCCTTAGCAGGGCTCATTCAACTAATGAAAAACTGTTTTTT
CASLSRAHSTNEKLFF
>-|13|TRBD1|TRBJ1-4|TRBV19
TGTGCCAGTAGGGGGGACAGGGGTGAAAAACTGTTTTTT
CASRGDRGEKLFF
>-|15|-|TRBJ1-2|TRBV7-9
TGTGCCAGCAGCTCAGCACAGGGAACCAACTATGGCTACACCTTC
CASSSAQGTNYGYTF
>-|16|TRBD1|TRBJ2-5|TRBV20-1
TGCAGTGCTCCCTACCGGGACAGGGGGTACCAAGAGACCCAGTACTTC
CSAPYRDRGYQETQYF
>-|14|TRBD1|TRBJ2-7|TRBV6-6
TGTGCCAGCAACCCGGGGACAGGGGCCTACGAGCAGTACTTC
CASNPGTGAYEQYF
>-|13|-|TRBJ1-4|TRBV10-3
TGTGCCATCAGTGCGCGGGGGAATGAAAAACTGTTTTTT
CAISARGNEKLFF
>-|14|-|TRBJ1-2|TRBV11-1
TGTGCCAGCAGCCCGACTTTGGCTAACTATGGCTACACCTTC
CASSPTLANYGYTF
>once|13|TRBD1|TRBJ1-1|TRBV10-3
TGTGCCATCAGTGAACGACAGGGAGGTAACGCTTTCTTT
CAISERQGGNAFF
>-|14|TRBD1|TRBJ1-6|TRBV7-1
TGTGCCAGCAGCTCACGGACAGGAGGTTCACCCCTCCACTTT
CASSSRTGGSPLHF